A selection of T cell receptor beta chains follows, all from one sample in a study of neurological immune-mediated disorders. TCRdb re-analysed the 5' RACE reads in MiXCR, keeping a single row per CDR3 protein. The table includes 60,000 to 85,000 distinct CDR3 sequences, around 5% detected once. Sequencing input: PBMCs. The source is a woman in her seventies with multiple sclerosis. CDR3s include the opening cysteine and the closing phenylalanine or tryptophan. A D gene is named only where the DNA matches it firmly. The size field is filled for only some rows; it gives once, few, many or a size class.

J gene: TRBJ1-1; D gene: .; clone size: many; V gene: TRBV29-1; CDR3 length: 16; CDR3 protein: CSVEDDTRGLNTEAFF; CDR3 DNA: TGCAGCGTTGAAGATGACACGCGTGGTTTGAACACTGAAGCTTTCTTT
J gene: TRBJ2-4; D gene: .; clone size: .; V gene: TRBV20-1; CDR3 length: 12; CDR3 protein: CSGGEAKNIQYF; CDR3 DNA: TGCAGTGGGGGAGAAGCCAAAAACATTCAGTACTTC
J gene: TRBJ2-1; D gene: TRBD2; clone size: .; V gene: TRBV7-9; CDR3 length: 19; CDR3 protein: CASSLRFSGTSGGESEQFF; CDR3 DNA: TGTGCTAGCAGCTTACGATTCTCCGGGACTAGCGGGGGAGAGAGTGAGCAGTTCTTC
J gene: TRBJ2-1; D gene: .; clone size: many; V gene: TRBV5-1; CDR3 length: 16; CDR3 protein: CASSLSEGKGYNEQFF; CDR3 DNA: TGCGCCAGCAGCTTGTCAGAGGGGAAGGGCTACAATGAGCAGTTCTTC
J gene: TRBJ2-3; D gene: .; clone size: many; V gene: TRBV7-7; CDR3 length: 14; CDR3 protein: CASSSSLATDTQYF; CDR3 DNA: TGTGCCAGCAGCTCTTCACTAGCCACAGATACGCAGTATTTT
J gene: TRBJ2-1; D gene: TRBD2; clone size: many; V gene: TRBV11-2; CDR3 length: 17; CDR3 protein: CASSLGAQRGRVGEQFF; CDR3 DNA: TGTGCCAGCAGCTTAGGGGCGCAAAGAGGGAGGGTGGGTGAGCAGTTCTTC
J gene: TRBJ2-7; D gene: TRBD1; clone size: .; V gene: TRBV10-1; CDR3 length: 16; CDR3 protein: CASSDPGGTGGYEQYF; CDR3 DNA: TGCGCCAGCAGTGATCCTGGCGGGACAGGGGGCTACGAGCAGTACTTC
J gene: TRBJ1-5; D gene: .; clone size: many; V gene: TRBV20-1; CDR3 length: 13; CDR3 protein: CSASETVNQPQHF; CDR3 DNA: TGCAGTGCTAGTGAGACAGTCAATCAGCCCCAGCATTTT
J gene: TRBJ2-7; D gene: .; clone size: many; V gene: TRBV6-1; CDR3 length: 14; CDR3 protein: CASSDRAPPYEQYF; CDR3 DNA: TGTGCCAGCAGTGACAGGGCCCCTCCCTACGAGCAGTACTTC
J gene: TRBJ1-2; D gene: TRBD1; clone size: many; V gene: TRBV7-9; CDR3 length: 12; CDR3 protein: CATPSRGQGYTF; CDR3 DNA: TGTGCCACCCCCTCCAGGGGGCAAGGCTACACCTTC
J gene: TRBJ2-2; D gene: .; clone size: many; V gene: TRBV5-1; CDR3 length: 13; CDR3 protein: CASGEVHTGELFF; CDR3 DNA: TGCGCCAGCGGGGAGGTTCACACCGGGGAGCTGTTTTTT
J gene: TRBJ2-7; D gene: .; clone size: many; V gene: TRBV15; CDR3 length: 14; CDR3 protein: CATSRDDTTYEQYF; CDR3 DNA: TGTGCCACCAGCAGAGACGACACCACCTACGAGCAGTACTTC
J gene: TRBJ1-2; D gene: .; clone size: many; V gene: TRBV7-2; CDR3 length: 15; CDR3 protein: CASSSARQALDGYTF; CDR3 DNA: TGTGCCAGCAGCTCCGCCCGACAGGCTCTAGATGGCTACACCTTC
J gene: TRBJ1-5; D gene: TRBD1; clone size: many; V gene: TRBV3-1; CDR3 length: 15; CDR3 protein: CASSQDRGSGQPQHF; CDR3 DNA: TGTGCCAGCAGCCAAGACAGGGGGTCGGGGCAGCCCCAGCATTTT
J gene: TRBJ2-7; D gene: TRBD2; clone size: many; V gene: TRBV20-1; CDR3 length: 16; CDR3 protein: CSARDSASGRVYEQYF; CDR3 DNA: TGCAGTGCTAGAGATTCGGCTAGCGGGAGAGTCTACGAGCAGTACTTC
J gene: TRBJ1-1; D gene: .; clone size: many; V gene: TRBV7-9; CDR3 length: 11; CDR3 protein: CASSHNTEAFF; CDR3 DNA: TGTGCCAGCAGCCATAACACTGAAGCTTTCTTT
J gene: TRBJ2-1; D gene: TRBD2; clone size: many; V gene: TRBV5-1; CDR3 length: 14; CDR3 protein: CASEELAGRQPQFF; CDR3 DNA: TGCGCCAGTGAGGAACTAGCGGGCAGACAGCCCCAGTTCTTC
J gene: TRBJ2-5; D gene: TRBD2; clone size: .; V gene: TRBV6-5; CDR3 length: 16; CDR3 protein: CASRGGLGRESETQYF; CDR3 DNA: TGTGCCAGCCGGGGAGGGCTCGGGCGGGAGTCAGAGACCCAGTACTTC
J gene: TRBJ2-5; D gene: TRBD2; clone size: many; V gene: TRBV29-1; CDR3 length: 10; CDR3 protein: CSAWGGTQYF; CDR3 DNA: TGCAGCGCCTGGGGGGGGACCCAGTACTTC
J gene: TRBJ2-7; D gene: .; clone size: .; V gene: TRBV30; CDR3 length: 13; CDR3 protein: CAWSVHGLGEQYF; CDR3 DNA: TGTGCCTGGAGTGTCCACGGCTTGGGCGAGCAGTACTTC
J gene: TRBJ2-6; D gene: TRBD1; clone size: few; V gene: TRBV12-3/TRBV12-4; CDR3 length: 16; CDR3 protein: CASSWDSLSGANVLTF; CDR3 DNA: TGTGCCAGCAGTTGGGACAGCCTCTCTGGGGCCAACGTCCTGACTTTC
J gene: TRBJ2-1; D gene: .; clone size: many; V gene: TRBV24-1; CDR3 length: 12; CDR3 protein: CATSDLSREQFF; CDR3 DNA: TGTGCCACCAGTGATCTCAGCCGGGAGCAGTTCTTC
J gene: TRBJ1-2; D gene: .; clone size: many; V gene: TRBV6-6; CDR3 length: 13; CDR3 protein: CAAGGGLGYGYTF; CDR3 DNA: TGTGCCGCGGGGGGGGGACTTGGCTATGGCTACACCTTC
J gene: TRBJ2-7; D gene: .; clone size: many; V gene: TRBV6-6; CDR3 length: 15; CDR3 protein: CASSYRPESYYEQYF; CDR3 DNA: TGTGCCAGCAGTTACCGTCCCGAATCGTATTACGAGCAGTACTTC
J gene: TRBJ2-1; D gene: TRBD1; clone size: .; V gene: TRBV7-2; CDR3 length: 15; CDR3 protein: CASSVGQGGYNEQFF; CDR3 DNA: TGTGCCAGCAGCGTCGGACAGGGAGGATACAATGAGCAGTTCTTC
J gene: TRBJ2-1; D gene: .; clone size: many; V gene: TRBV4-3; CDR3 length: 15; CDR3 protein: CASSQQRGQPNEQFF; CDR3 DNA: TGCGCCAGCAGCCAACAACGGGGGCAGCCCAATGAGCAGTTCTTC
J gene: TRBJ1-1; D gene: .; clone size: many; V gene: TRBV18; CDR3 length: 15; CDR3 protein: CASLPGGVLATEAFF; CDR3 DNA: TGTGCCAGCCTCCCGGGGGGGGTTCTGGCCACTGAAGCTTTCTTT
J gene: TRBJ2-1; D gene: TRBD2; clone size: .; V gene: TRBV25-1; CDR3 length: 16; CDR3 protein: CASLTTSGGSYNEQFF; CDR3 DNA: TGTGCCAGCCTTACGACTAGCGGGGGATCCTACAATGAGCAGTTCTTC
J gene: TRBJ2-7; D gene: .; clone size: many; V gene: TRBV6-2/TRBV6-3; CDR3 length: 13; CDR3 protein: CASSYLVLREQYF; CDR3 DNA: TGTGCCAGCAGTTACTTAGTCCTCCGCGAGCAGTACTTC
J gene: TRBJ1-1; D gene: .; clone size: .; V gene: TRBV19; CDR3 length: 15; CDR3 protein: CASSIIVGGLREAFF; CDR3 DNA: TGTGCCAGTAGTATTATTGTTGGCGGCCTCCGTGAAGCTTTCTTT
J gene: TRBJ2-6; D gene: .; clone size: many; V gene: TRBV5-1; CDR3 length: 17; CDR3 protein: CASSLGRGPSGANVLTF; CDR3 DNA: TGCGCCAGCAGCTTGGGTCGGGGCCCCTCTGGGGCCAACGTCCTGACTTTC
J gene: TRBJ2-1; D gene: .; clone size: many; V gene: TRBV12-3/TRBV12-4; CDR3 length: 13; CDR3 protein: CASSLPLGNEQFF; CDR3 DNA: TGTGCCAGCAGCCTCCCCCTTGGTAATGAGCAGTTCTTC